One and the same sample provided the 31 T cell receptor beta chains below, sequenced in a study of post-analysis software for immune sequencing data (dated by TCRdb to the mid-2010s). Overall study outcomes, separate from this receptor: Significantly higher frequencies in patients than in controls were found for roughly 5 TRBV segments, including TRBV5-6, TRBV5-1 and TRBV20-1.

Receptor amplification or capture employed PCR. Sequencing took place on an Illumina HiSeq 2500. To reduce PCR and sequencing biases, unique molecular identifiers were built into the TCR beta cDNA libraries. TCRdb cleaned the public reads at Q25 with fastp, built clones with MiXCR and kept in-frame beta chains. Each entry merges the rows of one CDR3 protein and shows their most common DNA and genes. In all, the sample holds roughly 430,000 distinct CDR3 sequences, and 30% to 40% of those were seen once. The ten largest clones take up about 7.6% of the sample. No antigens are known for them. Sequencing input: blood. The receptors derive from a girl aged 2-15 years with multiple sclerosis.

This clonotype showed up just once. The CDR3 nucleotides read TGTGCCAGCAGTCTTATAGCGGGGCCGCACACAGATACGCAGTATTTT. It is translated as CASSLIAGPHTDTQYF. This chain uses TRBV12-3 or TRBV12-4 with TRBJ2-3, with TRBD2 identical over 8 bases. This CDR3 contains 16 residues. Trimming took 5 bases from V and 2 from J; bases not matched to a gene: 9.

This chain connects TRBV28 to TRBJ2-7; D gene uncertain. V was cut by 10 bases and J by 0 bases, with 13 bases left in between. This CDR3 comprises 13 residues. From germline, CDR1 is MDHEN and CDR2 SYDVKM. CDR3 DNA sequence: TGTGCCACCTCTCCGGCTCTCTCCTACGAGCAGTACTTC. It yields the protein CATSPALSYEQYF.

This clonotype was observed a few times. The chain employs TRBV6-5 and TRBJ2-5, with TRBD1 matching over 8 bases. The J segment lost 3 bases and the V segment lost 7 bases, leaving 7 bases of the junction unmatched. Germline V CDR1 and CDR2: MNHEY, SVGAGI. The CDR3 has 14 amino acids. CDR3 residues: CASTTRTGKETQYF. The CDR3 region has the DNA TGTGCCAGCACCACCCGGACAGGGAAAGAGACCCAGTACTTC.

A few counts support this clonotype. V is TRBV27 and J is TRBJ2-7; 8 nucleotides line up with TRBD1. The CDR3 extends over 16 amino acids. The germline gives CDR1 MNHEY, CDR2 SMNVEV (reference sequence). J was trimmed by 6 bases and V by 1 base; bases with no gene match: 11. The CDR3 DNA sequence: TGTGCCAGCAGTTTATTTGGACAGGGATTTTTGGGCGAGCAGTACTTC. Amino acid sequence: CASSLFGQGFLGEQYF.

This chain links TRBV11-2 with TRBJ2-4, with D uncertain. The J call is doubtful: the DNA matches TRBJ2-5 better. This CDR3 has 13 residues. Germline V gene data show CDR1 as SGHAT and CDR2 as FQNNGV. In nucleotides, the CDR3 is TGTGCCAGCAGCTTAGGTTACGGAGAGACCCAGTACTTC. This encodes CASSLGYGETQYF.

This clonotype was detected only a few times. V is TRBV7-9 and J is TRBJ2-1; D is possibly TRBD1 (5 bases). V lost 5 bases, J lost 0 bases, and 11 bases lay in between. Germline V gives CDR1 SEHNR, CDR2 FQNEAQ (reference sequence). CDR3 size: 15 residues. In DNA, the CDR3 is TGTGCCAGCAGCCGTCAGGGTTTCTCCTACAATGAGCAGTTCTTC. It yields the protein CASSRQGFSYNEQFF.

This chain joins TRBV7-9 and TRBJ1-2; D ambiguous. CDR3 length: 13 residues. V lost 1 base to trimming and J lost 3 bases, with 6 bases between them. From germline, CDR1 is SEHNR and CDR2 FQNEAQ (reference sequence). CDR3 sequence reads: CASSLGFYYGYTF. The CDR3 coding sequence is TGTGCCAGCAGCTTAGGGTTCTACTATGGCTACACCTTC.

The J gene is TRBJ2-7, the V gene TRBV20-1; 11 positions agree with TRBD1. Losses at the gene ends were 6 bases for V and 4 bases for J; bases not matched to a gene: 8. The germline V gene has CDR1 DFQATT and CDR2 SNEGSKA (reference sequence). The length of the CDR3 is 14 residues. DNA for the CDR3: TGCAGTGCGATAGGACAGGGGGCGGGATACGAGCAGTACTTC. Protein product: CSAIGQGAGYEQYF.

The chain uses TRBV5-1 and TRBJ2-1; either TRBD1 or TRBD2 may supply D (5 bases each). The CDR3 is made up of 14 amino acids. Germline CDR1 is SGHRS and CDR2 is YFSETQ. The V gene lost 4 bases and the J gene lost 5 bases, with 13 bases spanning the gap. This CDR3 reads CASSHRDGNNEQFF. The CDR3 DNA sequence: TGCGCCAGCAGCCACCGGGACGGAAACAATGAGCAGTTCTTC.

This chain uses TRBV29-1 with TRBJ2-1, with a possible D match to TRBD2 (5 bases). The CDR3 is 15 amino acids. Germline CDR1 reads SQVTM; CDR2 reads ANQGSEA. V was pared by 4 bases and J by 2 bases, with 15 bases between. Here the CDR3 reads CSVALALTAYNEQFF. The CDR3 bases are TGCAGCGTTGCTCTAGCCTTAACAGCCTACAATGAGCAGTTCTTC.

This clonotype came up a few times. This chain links TRBV12-3 or TRBV12-4 with TRBJ2-1; D unresolved. The CDR3 runs 14 residues. The V gene lost 2 bases and the J gene lost 2 bases, with 7 bases spanning the gap. In DNA form, the CDR3 reads TGTGCCAGCAGTTTATATGGCCCCTACAATGAGCAGTTCTTC. Protein: CASSLYGPYNEQFF.

This clonotype was recorded a few times. The chain recombines TRBV12-3 or TRBV12-4 with TRBJ2-5, with D possibly matching TRBD2 (6 bases). The better agreement between TRBJ2-7 and the DNA end casts doubt on the J call. This CDR3 spans 15 amino acids. CDR3 in DNA: TGTGCCAGCAGTCCCCCGGGACTCAGGGACTACGAGCAGTACTTC. Its protein product is CASSPPGLRDYEQYF.

V is TRBV7-2 and J is TRBJ1-2; D gene ambiguous. With 0 bases removed from V and 4 bases from J, the gap between germline ends came to 9 bases. CDR1 is SGHTA, CDR2 FQGNSA, per germline. The CDR3 is made up of 14 amino acids. CDR3 nucleotides: TGTGCCAGCAGCTTAGCTCAGAGACTCTATGGCTACACCTTC. It codes for CASSLAQRLYGYTF. The variable domain in full, with the rest retrieved from reference TRBV7-2 and TRBJ1-2, is GAGVSQSPSNKVTEKGKDVELRCDPISGHTALYWYRQSLGQGLEFLIYFQGNSAPDKSGLPSDRFSAERTGGSVSTLTIQRTQQEDSAVYLCASSLAQRLYGYTFGSGTRLTVV.

The chain couples TRBV5-1 to TRBJ2-1, with 8 bases matching TRBD2. The length of the CDR3 is 14 residues. The V segment lost 1 base and the J segment 7 bases; nucleotides outside the gene matches: 4. Germline V gives CDR1 SGHRS, CDR2 YFSETQ. CDR3 amino acids: CASSLIAGSNEQFF. As DNA, the CDR3 is TGCGCCAGCAGCTTGATAGCGGGAAGTAATGAGCAGTTCTTC.

This clonotype was observed once. V usage is TRBV20-1 and J usage is TRBJ2-1; D unclear. CDR1 is DFQATT and CDR2 is SNEGSKA in the germline V gene (reference sequence). The CDR3 sequence is 11 residues long. V dropped 3 bases and J dropped 10 bases, with 10 bases sitting between them. The CDR3 DNA reads as TGCAGTGCTAGTGGCGACCGAGAGCAGTTCTTC. The encoded protein is CSASGDREQFF.

The CDR3 region has the DNA TGCGCCAGCAGCTTGACCCTAGCGTACACCGGGGAGCTGTTTTTT. As protein: CASSLTLAYTGELFF. J is TRBJ2-2 and V is TRBV5-1; maybe TRBD2 (6 bases). CDR3 length: 15 amino acids. The V gene lost 1 base and the J gene lost 3 bases, with 10 bases spanning the gap. Germline CDR1 SGHRS, CDR2 YFSETQ.

This chain joins TRBV5-1 and TRBJ1-5; D is uncertain. The germline V gene has CDR1 SGHRS and CDR2 YFSETQ. The CDR3 sequence is 13 residues long. The germline V and J ends were trimmed by 4 bases and 4 bases, with 9 bases remaining between them. The CDR3 region has the DNA TGCGCCAGCAGCCGGACGTATAATCAGCCCCAGCATTTT. Amino acids: CASSRTYNQPQHF.

This clonotype was found a few times. The chain has TRBV18 and TRBJ1-4; D gene uncertain. CDR1 is KGHSH and CDR2 is LQKENI in the germline V gene. CDR3 length equals 11 residues. Trimming left V 2 bases short and J 6 bases short, with 1 base between. CDR3: CASSPDEKLFF. Written as DNA, the CDR3 is TGTGCCAGCTCACCAGATGAAAAACTGTTTTTT.

V and J are TRBV5-1 and TRBJ2-1, with 10 bases identical to TRBD1. The CDR3 spans 14 residues. V shed 6 bases and J 4 bases; nucleotides not matched to a gene: 4. Germline CDR1 SGHRS, CDR2 YFSETQ. CDR3 nucleotides: TGCGCCAGCACGGGGACAGGGGAGTACAATGAGCAGTTCTTC. Translating gives CASTGTGEYNEQFF.

V gene TRBV29-1 combines with J gene TRBJ2-1; perhaps TRBD1 as D (6 bases). In germline, CDR1 is SQVTM, CDR2 ANQGSEA. V was pared by 1 base and J by 7 bases, with 11 bases between. The CDR3 has 13 residues. CDR3 sequence: CSVEATGLNEQFF. The CDR3 DNA reads TGCAGCGTTGAAGCGACAGGCTTGAATGAGCAGTTCTTC.

V gene TRBV12-3 or TRBV12-4 combines with J gene TRBJ2-7, with a tentative D call TRBD2 (5 bases). Deletions cut 3 bases from V and 0 bases from J, with 12 bases between. The CDR3 runs to 15 residues. The CDR3 loop is CASSFTGVISYEQYF. The CDR3 DNA reads as TGTGCCAGCAGTTTTACCGGGGTGATCTCCTACGAGCAGTACTTC.

The chain is built from TRBV25-1 and TRBJ1-4; tentative D call: TRBD1 (6 bases). Trimming took off 11 bases at V and 4 bases at J, with 26 bases between the two ends. The germline gives CDR1 MGHDK, CDR2 SYGVNS. The CDR3 has 17 amino acids. The CDR3 reads CASSPGGRGSLNEKLFF. For the CDR3, the DNA is TGTGCCTCCTCCCCGGGGGGCCGGGGCTCTCTTAATGAAAAACTGTTTTTT.

The chain has TRBV2 and TRBJ2-4; D is undetermined. Between the trimmed V and J ends, which lost 5 bases and 2 bases, there was a span of 10 bases. The length of the CDR3 is 14 residues. Germline CDR1 SNHLY, CDR2 FYNNEI. In DNA form, the CDR3 reads TGTGCCAGCAGTCCAGTGGGGTCCAAAAACATTCAGTACTTC. Its translation: CASSPVGSKNIQYF.

This clonotype was detected once. V usage is TRBV24-1 and J usage is TRBJ1-1; the D is unclear. The CDR3 consists of 13 residues. Per germline, CDR1 KGHDR and CDR2 SFDVKD. Trimming removed 5 bases from V and 8 bases from J, with 14 bases in between. Written as DNA, the CDR3 is TGTGCCACCAGTGCGGTACTGGGCAGGGAAGCTTTCTTT. It translates to CATSAVLGREAFF.

V usage is TRBV25-1 and J usage is TRBJ1-5; D is undetermined. The CDR3 length is 14 residues. CDR1 is MGHDK and CDR2 is SYGVNS in the germline V gene. V gave up 3 bases and J gave up 5 bases, with 11 bases separating them. The CDR3 is CASSDPASHQPQHF. The CDR3 DNA reads TGTGCCAGCAGTGATCCGGCCAGCCATCAGCCCCAGCATTTT.

V is TRBV11-2 and J is TRBJ2-7; 8 nucleotides match TRBD2. The CDR3 runs to 14 residues. Per germline, CDR1 SGHAT and CDR2 FQNNGV. V was clipped by 5 bases and J by 2 bases; unmatched bases: 5. The CDR3 nucleotides are TGTGCCAGCAGCCGGGAGGGCGGTACCTACGAGCAGTACTTC. This encodes CASSREGGTYEQYF.

This clonotype was counted a few times. The chain carries TRBV6-6 and TRBJ2-4; tentative D call: TRBD1 (5 bases). V lost 2 bases and J lost 0, with 11 bases in between. CDR3 length: 16 residues. Germline V lookup: CDR1 MNHNY, CDR2 SVGAGI (reference sequence). The CDR3 protein is CASSYRTRVAKNIQYF. CDR3 DNA: TGTGCCAGCAGTTACAGAACCAGGGTAGCCAAAAACATTCAGTACTTC.

This chain joins TRBV6-8 and TRBJ2-3; D remains ambiguous. The CDR3 is 17 amino acids. V lost 2 bases to trimming and J lost 0 bases, with 15 bases between them. Germline assignment: CDR1 MNHGY and CDR2 SAAAGT. CDR3: CASSYLRSASSTDTQYF. CDR3 DNA: TGTGCCAGCAGTTACCTGCGTTCAGCATCTAGCACAGATACGCAGTATTTT.

This clonotype was counted only a few times. This chain links TRBV28 with TRBJ1-5, with 10 bases identical to TRBD1. V was pared by 8 bases and J by 4 bases, with 14 bases of the junction left unmatched. The CDR3 loop spans 17 amino acids. The germline CDR1 and CDR2 sequences are MDHEN and SYDVKM. The CDR3 protein is CASFGQGGSRANQPQHF. The DNA of the CDR3 is TGTGCCAGCTTTGGACAGGGGGGCTCGCGAGCTAATCAGCCCCAGCATTTT.

The chain joins TRBV20-1 to TRBJ2-4, with 8 bases fitting TRBD2. The germline V gene encodes CDR1 DFQATT and CDR2 SNEGSKA (reference sequence). V trimming: 4 bases; J trimming: 13 bases; junction bases outside the gene matches: 18. The CDR3 has 15 residues. The CDR3 region has the DNA TGCAGTGCTACAGGACAGATTAGCGGGAAAGAGGCCCAGTACTTC. It is translated as CSATGQISGKEAQYF.

This clonotype was recorded a few times. V is TRBV20-1 and J is TRBJ2-7, with 9 bases lining up with TRBD1. J gave up 6 bases and V 5 bases, and 8 bases lay outside the gene matches. The CDR3 loop spans 13 amino acids. The germline CDR1 and CDR2 sequences are DFQATT and SNEGSKA (reference sequence). DNA of the CDR3: TGCAGTGCTTCACCGGGACAGGGATCCGAGCAGTACTTC. Translated: CSASPGQGSEQYF.